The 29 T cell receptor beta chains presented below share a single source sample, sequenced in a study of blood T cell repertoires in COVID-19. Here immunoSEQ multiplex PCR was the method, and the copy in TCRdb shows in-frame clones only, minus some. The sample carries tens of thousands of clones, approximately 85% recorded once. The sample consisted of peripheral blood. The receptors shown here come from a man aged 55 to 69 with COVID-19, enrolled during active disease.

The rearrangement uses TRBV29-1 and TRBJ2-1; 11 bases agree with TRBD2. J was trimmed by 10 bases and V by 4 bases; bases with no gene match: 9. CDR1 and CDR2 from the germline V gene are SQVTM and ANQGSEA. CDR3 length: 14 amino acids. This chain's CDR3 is CSVGSPTSGMEQFF. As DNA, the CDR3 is TGCAGCGTTGGTTCGCCGACTAGCGGGATGGAGCAGTTCTTC.

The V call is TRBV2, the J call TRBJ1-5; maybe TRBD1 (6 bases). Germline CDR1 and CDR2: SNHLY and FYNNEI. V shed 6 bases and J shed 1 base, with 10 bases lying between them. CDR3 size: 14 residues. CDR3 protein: CASSPDRSNQPQHF. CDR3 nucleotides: TGTGCCAGCAGCCCCGACAGGAGCAATCAGCCCCAGCATTTT.

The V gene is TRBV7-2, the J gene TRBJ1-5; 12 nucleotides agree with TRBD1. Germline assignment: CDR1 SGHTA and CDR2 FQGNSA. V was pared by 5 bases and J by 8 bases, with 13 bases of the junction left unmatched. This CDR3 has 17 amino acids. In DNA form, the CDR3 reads TGTGCCAGCAGCCTCCCACGCCGGGACAGGGGGCAGGAGCCCCAGCATTTT. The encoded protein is CASSLPRRDRGQEPQHF.

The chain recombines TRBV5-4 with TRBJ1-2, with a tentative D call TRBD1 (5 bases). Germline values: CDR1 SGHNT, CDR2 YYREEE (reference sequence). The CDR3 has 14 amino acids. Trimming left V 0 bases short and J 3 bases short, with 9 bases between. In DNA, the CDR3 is TGTGCCAGCAGCTTGGGCGGGGCGCACTATGGCTACACCTTC. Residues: CASSLGGAHYGYTF.

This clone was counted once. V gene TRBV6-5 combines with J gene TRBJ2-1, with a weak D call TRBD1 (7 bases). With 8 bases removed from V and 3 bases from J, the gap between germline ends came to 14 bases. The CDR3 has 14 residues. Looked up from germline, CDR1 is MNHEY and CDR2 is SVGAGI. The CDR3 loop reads CASAGQKNYNEQFF. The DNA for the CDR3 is TGTGCCAGCGCGGGACAGAAAAACTACAATGAGCAGTTCTTC.

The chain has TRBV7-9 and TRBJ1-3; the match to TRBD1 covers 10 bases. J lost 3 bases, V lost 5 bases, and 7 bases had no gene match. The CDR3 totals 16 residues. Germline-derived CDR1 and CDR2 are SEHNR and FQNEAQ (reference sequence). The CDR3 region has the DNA TGTGCCAGCAGCAAATCCGGGACAGGGGTTGGAAACACCATATATTTT. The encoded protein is CASSKSGTGVGNTIYF.

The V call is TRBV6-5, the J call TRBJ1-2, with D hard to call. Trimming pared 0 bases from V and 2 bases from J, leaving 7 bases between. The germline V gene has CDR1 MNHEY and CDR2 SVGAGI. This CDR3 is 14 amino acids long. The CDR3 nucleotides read TGTGCCAGCAGTTACTCCCAGGCGAACTATGGCTACACCTTC. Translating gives CASSYSQANYGYTF.

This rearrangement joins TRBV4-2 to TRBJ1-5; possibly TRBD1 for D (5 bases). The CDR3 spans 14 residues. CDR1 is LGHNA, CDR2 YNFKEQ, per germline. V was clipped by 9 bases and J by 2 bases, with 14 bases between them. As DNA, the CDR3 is TGTGCCAGTGCTTCGGAGGGACGCAATCAGCCCCAGCATTTT. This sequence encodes CASASEGRNQPQHF.

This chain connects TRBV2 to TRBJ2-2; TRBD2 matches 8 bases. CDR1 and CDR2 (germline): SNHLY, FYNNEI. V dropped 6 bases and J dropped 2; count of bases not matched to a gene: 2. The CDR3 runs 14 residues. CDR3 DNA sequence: TGTGCCAGCAGGCGGGGGGAAAACACCGGGGAGCTGTTTTTT. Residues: CASRRGENTGELFF.

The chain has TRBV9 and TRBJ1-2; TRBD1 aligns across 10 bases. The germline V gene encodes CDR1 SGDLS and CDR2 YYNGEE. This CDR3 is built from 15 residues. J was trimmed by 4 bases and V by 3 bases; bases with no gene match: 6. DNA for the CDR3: TGTGCCAGCAGCGACGGGACAGGGGCGATCTATGGCTACACCTTC. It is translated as CASSDGTGAIYGYTF.

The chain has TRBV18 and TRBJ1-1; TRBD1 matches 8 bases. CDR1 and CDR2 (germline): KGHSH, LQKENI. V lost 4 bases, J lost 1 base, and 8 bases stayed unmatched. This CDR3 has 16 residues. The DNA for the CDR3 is TGTGCCAGCTCACTCTCGTCCGGGACAGGGAACACTGAAGCTTTCTTT. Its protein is CASSLSSGTGNTEAFF.

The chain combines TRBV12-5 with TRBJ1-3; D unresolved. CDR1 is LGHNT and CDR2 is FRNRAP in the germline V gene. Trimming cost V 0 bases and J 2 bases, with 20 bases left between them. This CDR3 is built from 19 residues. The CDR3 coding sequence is TGTGCTAGTGGTTTGGTACGGGAGACAACGTGGAGTGCTGGAAACACCATATATTTT. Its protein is CASGLVRETTWSAGNTIYF.

CDR3 loop: CASRKQGANDNGYTF. CDR3 sequence (DNA): TGTGCCAGCAGGAAGCAGGGGGCGAATGACAATGGCTACACCTTC. The chain couples TRBV27 to TRBJ1-2, with 8 positions matching TRBD1. Looked up from germline, CDR1 is MNHEY and CDR2 is SMNVEV (reference sequence). V was pared by 6 bases and J by 6 bases, with 12 bases of the junction left unmatched. The CDR3 is 15 amino acids.

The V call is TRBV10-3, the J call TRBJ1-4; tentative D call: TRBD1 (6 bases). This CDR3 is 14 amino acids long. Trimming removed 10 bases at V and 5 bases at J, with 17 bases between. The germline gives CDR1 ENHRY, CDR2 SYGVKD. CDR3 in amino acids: CATRDNTLNEKLFF. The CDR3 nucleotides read TGTGCCACCCGGGACAATACTTTGAATGAAAAACTGTTTTTT.

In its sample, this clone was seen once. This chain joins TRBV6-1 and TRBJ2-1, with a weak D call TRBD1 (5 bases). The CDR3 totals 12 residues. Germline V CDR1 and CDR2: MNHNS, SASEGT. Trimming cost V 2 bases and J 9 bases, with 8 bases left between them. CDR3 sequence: CASSEQGGEQFF. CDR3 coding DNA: TGTGCCAGCAGTGAACAGGGCGGTGAGCAGTTCTTC.

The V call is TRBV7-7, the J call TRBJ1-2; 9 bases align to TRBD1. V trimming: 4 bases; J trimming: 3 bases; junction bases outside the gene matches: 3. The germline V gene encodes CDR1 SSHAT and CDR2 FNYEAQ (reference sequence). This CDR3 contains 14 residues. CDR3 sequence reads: CASSSGQGHYGYTF. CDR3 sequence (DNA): TGTGCCAGCAGCTCGGGACAGGGTCACTATGGCTACACCTTC.

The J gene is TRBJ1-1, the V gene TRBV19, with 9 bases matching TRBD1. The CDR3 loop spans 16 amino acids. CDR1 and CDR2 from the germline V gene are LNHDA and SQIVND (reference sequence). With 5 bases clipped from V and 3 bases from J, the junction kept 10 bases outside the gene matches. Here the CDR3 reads CASSVQGTGYDTEAFF. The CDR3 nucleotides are TGTGCCAGTAGTGTCCAAGGGACAGGGTATGACACTGAAGCTTTCTTT.

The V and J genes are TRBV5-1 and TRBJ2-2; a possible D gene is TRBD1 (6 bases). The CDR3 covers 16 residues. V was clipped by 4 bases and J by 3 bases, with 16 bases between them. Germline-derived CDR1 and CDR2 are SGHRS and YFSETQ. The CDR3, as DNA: TGCGCCAGCAGCCCGGGACAAGGGATGGACACCGGGGAGCTGTTTTTT. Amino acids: CASSPGQGMDTGELFF.

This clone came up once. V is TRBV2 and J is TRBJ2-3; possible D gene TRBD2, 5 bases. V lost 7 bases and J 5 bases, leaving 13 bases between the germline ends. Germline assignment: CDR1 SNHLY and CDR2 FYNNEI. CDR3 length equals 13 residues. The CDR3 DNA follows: TGTGCCAGCACCCTGTCTAGCCTAGATACGCAGTATTTT. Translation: CASTLSSLDTQYF.

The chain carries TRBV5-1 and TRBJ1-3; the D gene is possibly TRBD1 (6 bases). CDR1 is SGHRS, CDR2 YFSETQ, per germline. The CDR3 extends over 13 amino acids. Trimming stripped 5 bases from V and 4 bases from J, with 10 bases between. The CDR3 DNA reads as TGCGCCAGCAGACCTGACAGGGGAAACACCATATATTTT. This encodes CASRPDRGNTIYF.

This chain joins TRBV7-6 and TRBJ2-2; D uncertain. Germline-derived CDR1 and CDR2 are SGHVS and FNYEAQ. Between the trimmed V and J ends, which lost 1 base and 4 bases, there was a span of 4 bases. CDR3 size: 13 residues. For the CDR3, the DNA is TGTGCCAGCAGCTTAGAACTCACCGGGGAGCTGTTTTTT. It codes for CASSLELTGELFF.

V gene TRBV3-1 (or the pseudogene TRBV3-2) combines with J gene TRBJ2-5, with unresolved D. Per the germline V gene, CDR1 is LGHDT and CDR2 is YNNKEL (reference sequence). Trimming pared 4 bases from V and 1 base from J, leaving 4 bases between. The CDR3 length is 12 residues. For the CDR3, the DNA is TGTGCCAGCAGCCCTACCCAAGAGACCCAGTACTTC. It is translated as CASSPTQETQYF.

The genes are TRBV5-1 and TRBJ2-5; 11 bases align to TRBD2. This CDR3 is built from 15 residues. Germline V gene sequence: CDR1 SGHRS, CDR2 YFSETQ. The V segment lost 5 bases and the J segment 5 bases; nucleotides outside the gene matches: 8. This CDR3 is CASRPRLAGWETQYF. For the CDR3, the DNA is TGCGCCAGCAGACCAAGACTAGCGGGATGGGAGACCCAGTACTTC.

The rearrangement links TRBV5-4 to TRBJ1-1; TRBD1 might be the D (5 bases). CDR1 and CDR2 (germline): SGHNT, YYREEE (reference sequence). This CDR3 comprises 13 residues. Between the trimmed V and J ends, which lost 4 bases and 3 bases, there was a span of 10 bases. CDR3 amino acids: CASSPSGDTEAFF. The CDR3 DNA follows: TGTGCCAGCAGCCCGTCGGGGGACACTGAAGCTTTCTTT.

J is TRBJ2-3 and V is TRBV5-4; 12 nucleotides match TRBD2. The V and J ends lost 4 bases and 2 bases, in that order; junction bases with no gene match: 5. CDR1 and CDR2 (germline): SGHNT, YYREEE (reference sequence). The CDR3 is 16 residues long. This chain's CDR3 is CASSVRLAGDTDTQYF. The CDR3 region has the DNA TGTGCCAGCAGCGTAAGACTAGCGGGGGACACAGATACGCAGTATTTT.

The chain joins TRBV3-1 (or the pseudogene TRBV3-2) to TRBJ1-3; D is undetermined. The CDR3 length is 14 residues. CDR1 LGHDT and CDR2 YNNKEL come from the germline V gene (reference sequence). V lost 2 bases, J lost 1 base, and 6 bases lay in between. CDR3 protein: CASSQTYSGNTIYF. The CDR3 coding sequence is TGTGCCAGCAGCCAAACCTATTCTGGAAACACCATATATTTT.

The CDR3 DNA sequence: TGTGCCAGCAGTGACCTGGCGGGAGTAGGATACAATGAGCAGTTCTTC. As protein: CASSDLAGVGYNEQFF. V gene TRBV6-4 combines with J gene TRBJ2-1; 7 bases line up with TRBD2. V trimming: 2 bases; J trimming: 4 bases; junction bases outside the gene matches: 8. This CDR3 has 16 amino acids. The germline V gene has CDR1 MRHNA and CDR2 SNTAGT.

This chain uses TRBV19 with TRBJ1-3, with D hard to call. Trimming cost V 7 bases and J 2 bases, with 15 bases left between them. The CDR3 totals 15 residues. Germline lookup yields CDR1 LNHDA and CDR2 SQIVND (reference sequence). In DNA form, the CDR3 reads TGTGCCAGTATCCTAGCCGGCATTCCTGGAAACACCATATATTTT. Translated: CASILAGIPGNTIYF. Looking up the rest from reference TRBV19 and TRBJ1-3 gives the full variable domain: DGGITQSPKYLFRKEGQNVTLSCEQNLNHDAMYWYRQDPGQGLRLIYYSQIVNDFQKGDIAEGYSVSREKKESFPLTVTSAQKNPTAFYLCASILAGIPGNTIYFGEGSWLTVV.

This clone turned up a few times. CDR3 amino acids: CASSLQGAGGYTF. In nucleotides, the CDR3 is TGTGCCAGCAGCCTACAGGGGGCGGGCGGCTACACCTTC. The genes are TRBV12-3 or TRBV12-4 and TRBJ1-2, with TRBD1 matching 9 bases. With 6 bases clipped from V and 8 bases from J, the junction kept 7 bases outside the gene matches. This CDR3 is 13 amino acids long.